Each of the 5 T cell receptor beta chains below was sequenced from the same sample in a study of CD8+ T cells in alopecia areata. Stated treatment: oral pan-JAK inhibitor, 5-10 mg twice daily. Extracted from the samples, RNA was reverse transcribed into cDNA to serve as the sequencing template. Clones were sequenced by immunoSEQ multiplex PCR, and TCRdb holds only the in-frame ones, with some missing. The sample lists approximately 150,000 clones; approximately 90% were seen once. The source material was CD8+ T cells sorted from blood, sampled at week 4, from a patient treated with tofacitinib. The receptors were gathered from a human donor with alopecia areata.

The rearrangement joins TRBV4-1 to TRBJ1-1, with 7 bases matching TRBD1. Germline assignment: CDR1 MGHRA and CDR2 YSYEKL. This CDR3 is 14 amino acids long. V shed 4 bases and J 5 bases; nucleotides not matched to a gene: 7. The chain's CDR3 is CASSLPRGSTEAFF. For the CDR3, the DNA is TGCGCCAGCAGCCTTCCCAGGGGGAGTACTGAAGCTTTCTTT.

The chain joins TRBV28 to TRBJ2-4; D gene ambiguous. The germline V and J ends were trimmed by 4 bases and 0 bases, with 4 bases remaining between them. Germline V gives CDR1 MDHEN, CDR2 SYDVKM. The CDR3 has 13 amino acids. In DNA, the CDR3 is TGTGCCAGCAGTTATCTAGCCAAAAACATTCAGTACTTC. Its protein product is CASSYLAKNIQYF.

The chain combines TRBV29-1 with TRBJ1-5; tentative D call: TRBD1 (5 bases). Germline loops: CDR1 SQVTM, CDR2 ANQGSEA. V gave up 7 bases and J gave up 2 bases, with 15 bases separating them. The CDR3 contains 14 residues. CDR3 loop: CSASGTGGNQPQHF. CDR3 sequence (DNA): TGCAGCGCCTCAGGGACGGGCGGCAATCAGCCCCAGCATTTT.

The chain uses TRBV29-1 and TRBJ2-1; weak D call: TRBD2 (5 bases). Germline CDR1 is SQVTM and CDR2 is ANQGSEA. V was cut by 2 bases and J by 15 bases, with 14 bases left in between. The CDR3 is made up of 11 amino acids. CDR3 region: CSVELSERLFF. The DNA of the CDR3 is TGCAGCGTTGAATTGTCGGAGCGGTTGTTCTTC.

This chain links TRBV30 with TRBJ1-1; 7 nucleotides agree with TRBD1. J was trimmed by 4 bases and V by 6 bases; bases with no gene match: 17. The V gene's germline CDR1 is GTSNPN and CDR2 SVGIG (reference sequence). The CDR3 consists of 16 residues. The DNA for the CDR3 is TGTGCCTGTGACGGTTCAGAACGTCAGGGGGGCACTGAAGCTTTCTTT. It yields the protein CACDGSERQGGTEAFF.